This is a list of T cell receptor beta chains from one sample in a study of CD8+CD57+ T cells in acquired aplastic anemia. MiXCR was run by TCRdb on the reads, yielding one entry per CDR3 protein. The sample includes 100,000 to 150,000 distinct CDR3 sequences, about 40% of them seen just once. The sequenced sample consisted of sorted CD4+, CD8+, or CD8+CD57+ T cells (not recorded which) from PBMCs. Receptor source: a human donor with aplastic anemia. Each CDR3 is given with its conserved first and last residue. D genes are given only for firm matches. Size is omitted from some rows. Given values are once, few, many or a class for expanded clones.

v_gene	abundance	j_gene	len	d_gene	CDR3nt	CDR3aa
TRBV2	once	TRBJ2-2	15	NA	TGTGCCAGCAGTCCTCGGGGGCCTAACACCGGGGAGCTGTTTTTT	CASSPRGPNTGELFF
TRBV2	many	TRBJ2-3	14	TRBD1	TGTGCCAGCACGGAACAGGGGGGTACAGATACGCAGTATTTT	CASTEQGGTDTQYF
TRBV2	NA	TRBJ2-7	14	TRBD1	TGTGCCAGCAGAGAGCAGACAGGGGTCTACGAGCAGTACTTC	CASREQTGVYEQYF
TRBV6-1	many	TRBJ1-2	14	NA	TGTGCCAGCAGTAGGCCGGGTGGCGACTATGGCTACACCTTC	CASSRPGGDYGYTF
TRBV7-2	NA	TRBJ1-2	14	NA	TGTGCCAGCAGCTTAGGGCAGGCCTTCTATGGCTACACCTTC	CASSLGQAFYGYTF
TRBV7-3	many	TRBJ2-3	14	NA	TGTGCCAGCAGCCCCCGTGGACGCACAGATACGCAGTATTTT	CASSPRGRTDTQYF
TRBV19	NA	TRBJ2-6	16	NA	TGTGCCAGTAGTATTATTACGTGGTCTGGGGCCAACGTCCTGACTTTC	CASSIITWSGANVLTF
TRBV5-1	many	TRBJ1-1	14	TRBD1	TGCGCCAGCACCCTGACAGGGATGAACACTGAAGCTTTCTTT	CASTLTGMNTEAFF
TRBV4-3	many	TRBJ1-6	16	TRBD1	TGCGCCAGCAGCCAAACAGGGGGCTCCTATAATTCACCCCTCCACTTT	CASSQTGGSYNSPLHF
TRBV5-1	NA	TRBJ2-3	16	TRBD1	TGCGCCAGCAGCTTTGGGGACAGGGGTTTGGGAGATACGCAGTATTTT	CASSFGDRGLGDTQYF
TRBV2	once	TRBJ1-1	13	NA	TGTGCCAGCAGTGAAACTAGGGAAACTGAAGCTTTCTTT	CASSETRETEAFF
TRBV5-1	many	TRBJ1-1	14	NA	TGCGCCAGCAGCCCCACCGGCCGGGGGGCTGAAGCTTTCTTT	CASSPTGRGAEAFF
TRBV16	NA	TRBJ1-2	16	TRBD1	TGTGCCAGCAGCCCCAGGGGGGGACGGACTAACTATGGCTACACCTTC	CASSPRGGRTNYGYTF
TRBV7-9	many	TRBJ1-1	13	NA	TGTGCCAGCAGCACAGGGCGAGACACTGAAGCTTTCTTT	CASSTGRDTEAFF
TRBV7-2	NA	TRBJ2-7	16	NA	TGTGCCAGCAGCTTAGCCGGGATGCCCTCTACCTACGAGCAGTACTTC	CASSLAGMPSTYEQYF
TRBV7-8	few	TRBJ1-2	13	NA	TGTGCCAGCAGCGTACAGGGAGATTATGGCTACACCTTC	CASSVQGDYGYTF
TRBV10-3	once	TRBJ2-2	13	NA	TGTGCCAGCGACAGTCAGTTAGGTGGGGAGCTGTTTTTT	CASDSQLGGELFF
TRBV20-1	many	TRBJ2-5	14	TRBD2	TGCAGTGCTAGATATGCTAGCGGGGGAGAGACCCAGTACTTC	CSARYASGGETQYF
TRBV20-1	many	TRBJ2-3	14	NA	TGCAGTGCTAGGGAAGGACCGAGGTCAGATACGCAGTATTTT	CSAREGPRSDTQYF
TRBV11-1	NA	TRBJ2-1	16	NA	TGTGACAGCAGTCATCGCCAGGGTTCCTACGGGAATGAGCAGTTCTTC	CDSSHRQGSYGNEQFF
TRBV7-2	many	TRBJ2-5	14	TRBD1	TGTGCCAGCAGCTTCGAGACAGGGAAAGAGACCCAGTACTTC	CASSFETGKETQYF
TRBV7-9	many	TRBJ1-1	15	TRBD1	TGTGCCAGCAGCTTAGGGGACAGAACGAACACTGAAGCTTTCTTT	CASSLGDRTNTEAFF
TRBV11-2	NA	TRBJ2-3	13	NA	TGTGCCAGCAGCCTCGCGAAGCCAGATACGCAGTATTTT	CASSLAKPDTQYF
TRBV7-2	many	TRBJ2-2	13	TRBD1	TGTGCCAGCAGCTCAAGGGGGCTTGGGGAGCTGTTTTTT	CASSSRGLGELFF
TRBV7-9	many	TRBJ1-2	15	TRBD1	TGTGCCAGCAGCTTAGAGGGGGCGGCAAGTTCTGGCTACACCTTC	CASSLEGAASSGYTF
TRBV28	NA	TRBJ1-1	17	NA	TGTGCCAGCAGTTTACGGCACAACCCTACTTTGAACACTGAAGCTTTCTTT	CASSLRHNPTLNTEAFF
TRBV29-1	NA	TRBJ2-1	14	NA	TGCAGCGTTGTCGCGGGGAGCTCCTACAATGAGCAGTGCTTC	CSVVAGSSYNEQCF
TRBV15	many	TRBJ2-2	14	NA	TGTGCCACCAGCGGGCAGGACAACACCGGGGAGCTGTTTTTT	CATSGQDNTGELFF
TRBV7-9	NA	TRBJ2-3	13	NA	TGTGCCAGCAGCCCGGCGGGCACAGATACGCAGTATTTT	CASSPAGTDTQYF
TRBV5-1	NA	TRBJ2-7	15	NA	TGCGCCAGCAGCAACGGACGGGGGAGCTCCTACGAGCAGTATTTC	CASSNGRGSSYEQYF
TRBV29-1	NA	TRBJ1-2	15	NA	TGCAGCGTTGGCTCGGGATCGGACAAGATCTATGGCTACACCTTC	CSVGSGSDKIYGYTF
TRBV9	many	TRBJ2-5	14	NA	TGTGCCAGCAGTTCCGGGACTCACAAAGAGACCCAGTACTTC	CASSSGTHKETQYF
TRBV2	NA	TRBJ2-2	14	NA	TGTGCCAGCATGGGGACCGCGAACACCGGGGAGCTGTTTTTT	CASMGTANTGELFF
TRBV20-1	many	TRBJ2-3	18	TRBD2	TGCAGTGCTAGCGCTCTAGCGGGGGAGACACCTAGCACAGATACGCAGTATTTT	CSASALAGETPSTDTQYF
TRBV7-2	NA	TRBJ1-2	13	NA	TGTGCCAGCAGCTTCACAGCTAACTATGGCTACACCTTC	CASSFTANYGYTF
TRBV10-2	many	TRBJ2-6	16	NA	TGCGCCAGCAGTGAAGTGGGGGGAAGAGGGGCCAACGTCCTGACTTTC	CASSEVGGRGANVLTF
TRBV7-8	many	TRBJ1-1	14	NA	TGTGCCAGCAGCAAAGGACAACCGAACACTGAAGCTTTCTTT	CASSKGQPNTEAFF
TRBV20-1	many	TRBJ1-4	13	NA	TGCAGTGCGAGGGCACGGACGTATGAAAAACTGTTTTTT	CSARARTYEKLFF
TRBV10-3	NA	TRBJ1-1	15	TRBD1	TGTGCCATCAGTGAGTCGGACAGGGCGAACACTGAAGCTTTCTTT	CAISESDRANTEAFF